Each of the 3 T cell receptor beta chains below was sequenced from the same sample in a study of blood T cell repertoires in COVID-19. Assay: immunoSEQ multiplex PCR; the TCRdb copy retains only in-frame clones and omits some. The sample has fewer than 200,000 clones; around three quarters are singletons. The sample consisted of peripheral blood. These receptors originate from a man between 65 and 85 years old with active or convalescent COVID-19.

This chain joins TRBV27 and TRBJ2-3; TRBD2 agrees at 13 bases. In germline, CDR1 is MNHEY, CDR2 SMNVEV (reference sequence). V lost 3 bases and J lost 1; bases outside the gene matches: 19. The CDR3 spans 22 residues. As DNA, the CDR3 is TGTGCCAGCAGTTTTGAAGGAGGACTAGCGGGAGTTGGGGGGGCAGGCACAGATACGCAGTATTTT. Amino acid sequence: CASSFEGGLAGVGGAGTDTQYF.

The chain employs TRBV7-9 and TRBJ2-1; 9 bases align to TRBD1. Germline values: CDR1 SEHNR, CDR2 FQNEAQ (reference sequence). V dropped 1 base and J dropped 6; count of bases not matched to a gene: 4. The CDR3 contains 15 residues. The DNA for the CDR3 is TGTGCCAGCAGCTTAGTGGACAGGGGACTCAATGAGCAGTTCTTC. Protein sequence: CASSLVDRGLNEQFF.

The rearrangement joins TRBV5-1 to TRBJ2-5; D is possibly TRBD1 (6 bases). The CDR3 is made up of 13 amino acids. The germline V and J ends were trimmed by 4 bases and 1 base, with 8 bases remaining between them. The V gene's germline CDR1 is SGHRS and CDR2 YFSETQ. This CDR3 reads CASSGGPQETQYF. The CDR3 DNA sequence: TGCGCCAGCAGCGGGGGCCCCCAAGAGACCCAGTACTTC.